The 13 T cell receptor beta chains presented below share a single source sample, sequenced in a study of shared clonotypes between healthy human individuals. Using immunoSEQ multiplex PCR, the repertoire was profiled, and TCRdb retains in-frame clones only, with some absent. Of about 2.4 million clones in the sample, more than 80% are singletons; the top ten hold 0.14%. The sequencing input was naive CD4+ T cells sorted from blood. Regarding subset: CD45RA+ positively selected. The receptors shown here come from a man aged 18 to 35 in good health.

The rearrangement links TRBV19 to TRBJ2-3; D unresolved. The germline gives CDR1 LNHDA, CDR2 SQIVND (reference sequence). CDR3 length: 14 amino acids. V lost 5 bases to trimming and J lost 0 bases, with 9 bases between them. The CDR3 region is CASSVSASTDTQYF. The CDR3 nucleotides are TGTGCCAGTAGTGTATCAGCTAGCACAGATACGCAGTATTTT.

The chain uses TRBV19 and TRBJ1-1; D might be TRBD1 (6 bases). Germline lookup yields CDR1 LNHDA and CDR2 SQIVND (reference sequence). The ends were cut back, 1 base at V and 7 bases at J, with 13 bases in the middle. This CDR3 comprises 14 residues. The CDR3, as DNA: TGTGCCAGTAGTATAGTCGGGGGCGCGAGTGAAGCTTTCTTT. Amino acid sequence: CASSIVGGASEAFF.

To note about this clone: At the DNA level, this CDR3 is encoded by other sequences in the same sample as well. V and J are TRBV7-9 and TRBJ1-1, with a tentative D call TRBD1 (5 bases). This CDR3 is built from 14 residues. Trimming removed 1 base at V and 1 base at J, with 7 bases between. The germline V gene has CDR1 SEHNR and CDR2 FQNEAQ (reference sequence). For the CDR3, the DNA is TGTGCCAGCAGCTTAGGGGGCACGAACACTGAAGCTTTCTTT. This translates into CASSLGGTNTEAFF.

The rearrangement joins TRBV28 to TRBJ2-7; D assignment may be TRBD1 or TRBD2 (7 bases each). The germline V gene has CDR1 MDHEN and CDR2 SYDVKM. V lost 8 bases and J lost 3, with 11 bases in between. This CDR3 is 12 amino acids long. CDR3 loop: CASGRGLYEQYF. CDR3 nucleotides: TGTGCCAGCGGGAGGGGGCTCTACGAGCAGTACTTC.

The chain joins TRBV7-2 to TRBJ2-1; TRBD2 matches at 7 bases. Germline CDR1 is SGHTA and CDR2 is FQGNSA. V was clipped by 0 bases and J by 3 bases; unmatched bases: 11. This CDR3 has 18 residues. The CDR3 bases are TGTGCCAGCAGCTTAGCGGGGGTGGTGGCTAGCGGCTACAATGAGCAGTTCTTC. Protein: CASSLAGVVASGYNEQFF. Full variable domain (remainder filled in from reference TRBV7-2 and TRBJ2-1): GAGVSQSPSNKVTEKGKDVELRCDPISGHTALYWYRQSLGQGLEFLIYFQGNSAPDKSGLPSDRFSAERTGGSVSTLTIQRTQQEDSAVYLCASSLAGVVASGYNEQFFGPGTRLTVL.

In its sample, this clone was seen once. The chain employs TRBV11-2 and TRBJ1-2; TRBD1 agrees at 7 bases. Unmatched junction bases numbered 7, after V lost 4 bases and J lost 5 bases. The CDR3 has 14 residues. Germline CDR1 is SGHAT and CDR2 is FQNNGV. The CDR3 DNA reads TGTGCCAGCAGCTCCGCCGGGACAGTATATGGCTACACCTTC. This gives the protein CASSSAGTVYGYTF.

This sequence joins TRBV7-8 and TRBJ1-5; D not certain. Germline V CDR1 and CDR2: SGHVS, FQNEAQ. Trimming shortened V by 0 bases and J by 6 bases, and 6 bases separated the two germline ends. The CDR3 consists of 13 residues. The CDR3 reads CASSLAVGQPQHF. In nucleotides, the CDR3 is TGTGCCAGCAGCTTAGCCGTCGGTCAGCCCCAGCATTTT. The variable domain in full, completed from reference TRBV7-8 and TRBJ1-5, reads GAGVSQSPRYKVAKRGQDVALRCDPISGHVSLFWYQQALGQGPEFLTYFQNEAQLDKSGLPSDRFFAERPEGSVSTLKIQRTQQEDSAVYLCASSLAVGQPQHFGDGTRLSIL.

The rearrangement links TRBV5-1 to TRBJ2-5, with 7 bases lining up with TRBD1. CDR3 size: 15 residues. The junction had 7 bases not matched to a gene; V was cut back by 4 bases and J by 1 base. The germline V gene has CDR1 SGHRS and CDR2 YFSETQ. CDR3 sequence: CASSSSGTVQETQYF. CDR3 DNA sequence: TGCGCCAGCAGCAGCTCCGGGACAGTCCAAGAGACCCAGTACTTC.

This chain uses TRBV5-4 with TRBJ2-2; D not certain. This CDR3 region has 15 residues. Germline V gene data show CDR1 as SGHNT and CDR2 as YYREEE (reference sequence). Trimming took off 4 bases at V and 4 bases at J, with 14 bases between the two ends. The CDR3 reads CASSMDAVGTGELFF. The CDR3 DNA follows: TGTGCCAGCAGCATGGACGCGGTGGGCACCGGGGAGCTGTTTTTT.

The chain is built from TRBV6-1 and TRBJ2-1, with 13 positions matching TRBD2. Per germline, CDR1 MNHNS and CDR2 SASEGT. The junction had 6 bases not matched to a gene; V was cut back by 10 bases and J by 3 bases. The CDR3 runs 15 residues. CDR3 nucleotide sequence: TGTGCCACACGACTAGCGGGAGGAAGCTACAATGAGCAGTTCTTC. Its protein product is CATRLAGGSYNEQFF.

V gene TRBV5-1 combines with J gene TRBJ2-5; the match to TRBD2 covers 11 bases. J was trimmed by 5 bases and V by 4 bases; bases with no gene match: 7. This CDR3 has 15 residues. Germline CDR1 and CDR2: SGHRS and YFSETQ. CDR3 sequence (DNA): TGCGCCAGCAGCGGCATACTAGCGGGGGCGGAGACCCAGTACTTC. This gives the protein CASSGILAGAETQYF. The whole variable domain, remainder taken from reference TRBV5-1 and TRBJ2-5, is KAGVTQTPRYLIKTRGQQVTLSCSPISGHRSVSWYQQTPGQGLQFLFEYFSETQRNKGNFPGRFSGRQFSNSRSEMNVSTLELGDSALYLCASSGILAGAETQYFGPGTRLLVL.

Regarding this clone: Other DNA sequences within the sample encode an identical CDR3. The chain joins TRBV7-2 to TRBJ2-5, with D tentatively TRBD2 (5 bases). The CDR3 length is 14 residues. Trimming removed 2 bases at V and 5 bases at J, with 12 bases between. Germline V gene lookup returns CDR1 SGHTA and CDR2 FQGNSA. The CDR3 region has the DNA TGTGCCAGCAGCTTAAGAGGGAGAGGGGAGACCCAGTACTTC. Translation gives CASSLRGRGETQYF.

This clone has only one observation. The chain carries TRBV19 and TRBJ2-1; 9 nucleotides agree with TRBD2. The V gene end was trimmed by 4 bases and the J gene end by 2 bases; junction bases not matched to a gene: 9. Germline CDR1 LNHDA, CDR2 SQIVND (reference sequence). The CDR3 runs to 17 residues. The CDR3 is CASSSGGVLPTYNEQFF. CDR3 nucleotides: TGTGCCAGTAGTAGCGGGGGGGTACTACCCACCTACAATGAGCAGTTCTTC.